This T cell receptor beta chain comes out of a study of metastatic and nonmetastatic thyroid tumors. As for the study in general: For malignant and benign thyroid patients, tumor or nodule tissue and blood were the sources whose repertoires were compared. Findings of the study overall: Reported TCR beta diversity, measured in blood and tumor, was significantly higher for malignant thyroid tumors than for benign nodules.

A word on this clone: Its antigen is not known.

From germline, CDR1 is SGHDT and CDR2 YYEEEE. The CDR3 covers 14 residues. V lost 2 bases and J lost 3, with 9 bases in between. None of the patients had undergone any treatment ahead of thyroid surgery. Original handling: Building a distant-metastasis classifier for papillary thyroid cancer drew on CDR3 differences across clinicopathological groups. MiXCR re-clonotyped the PCR reads for TCRdb. For this entry, the V and J calls and clone size follow TCRdb and not the study's own pipeline. The profile shows roughly 59,000 clones, roughly 16% of them singletons. The clonotype comes from a male donor with papillary thyroid cancer or a benign thyroid nodule (not recorded which). Some clones in this sample may be carry-over from other donors' samples. Material: blood. This chain links TRBV5-6 with TRBJ1-5, with D tentatively TRBD1 (5 bases). The CDR3 bases are TGTGCCAGCAGCTTTGGGGGAGACAATCAGCCCCAGCATTTT. It specifies CASSFGGDNQPQHF.